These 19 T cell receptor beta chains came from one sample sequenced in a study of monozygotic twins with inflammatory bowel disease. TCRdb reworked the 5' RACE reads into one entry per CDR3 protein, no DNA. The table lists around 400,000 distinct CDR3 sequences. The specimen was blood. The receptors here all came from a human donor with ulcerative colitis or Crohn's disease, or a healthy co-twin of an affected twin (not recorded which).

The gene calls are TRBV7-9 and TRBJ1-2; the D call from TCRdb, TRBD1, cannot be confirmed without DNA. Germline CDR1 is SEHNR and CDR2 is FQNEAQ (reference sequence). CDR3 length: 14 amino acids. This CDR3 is CASSLTQGDYGYTF.

The CDR3 loop is CSARDPPPNEKLFF. The genes are TRBV20-1 and TRBJ1-4; TCRdb gives TRBD1 as the D gene, but with no DNA this cannot be confirmed. Per the germline V gene, CDR1 is DFQATT and CDR2 is SNEGSKA (reference sequence). This CDR3 is built from 14 residues.

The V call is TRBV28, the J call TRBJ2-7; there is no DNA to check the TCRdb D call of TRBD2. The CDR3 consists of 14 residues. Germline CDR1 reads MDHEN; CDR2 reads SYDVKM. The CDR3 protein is CASRSGLASHEQYF.

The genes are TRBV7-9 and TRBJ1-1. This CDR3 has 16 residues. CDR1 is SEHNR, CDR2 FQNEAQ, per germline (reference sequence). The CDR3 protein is CASSLIQGLGNTEAFF. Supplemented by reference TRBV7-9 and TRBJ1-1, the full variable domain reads DTGVSQNPRHKITKRGQNVTFRCDPISEHNRLYWYRQTLGQGPEFLTYFQNEAQLEKSRLLSDRFSAERPKGSFSTLEIQRTEQGDSAMYLCASSLIQGLGNTEAFFGQGTRLTVV.

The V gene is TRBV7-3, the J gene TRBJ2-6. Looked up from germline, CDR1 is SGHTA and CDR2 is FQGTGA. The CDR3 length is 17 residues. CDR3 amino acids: CASSLRPGLSGANVLTF. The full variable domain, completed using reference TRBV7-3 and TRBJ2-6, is GAGVSQTPSNKVTEKGKYVELRCDPISGHTALYWYRQSLGQGPEFLIYFQGTGAADDSGLPNDRFFAVRPEGSVSTLKIQRTERGDSAVYLCASSLRPGLSGANVLTFGAGSRLTVL.

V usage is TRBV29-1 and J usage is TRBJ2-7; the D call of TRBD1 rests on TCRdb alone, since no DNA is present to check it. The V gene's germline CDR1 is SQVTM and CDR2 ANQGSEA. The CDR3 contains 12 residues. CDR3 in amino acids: CSVGQGSYEQYF.

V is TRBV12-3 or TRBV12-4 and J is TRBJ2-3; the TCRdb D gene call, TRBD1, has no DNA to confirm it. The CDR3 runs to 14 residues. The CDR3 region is CASSPPIPPREQYF.

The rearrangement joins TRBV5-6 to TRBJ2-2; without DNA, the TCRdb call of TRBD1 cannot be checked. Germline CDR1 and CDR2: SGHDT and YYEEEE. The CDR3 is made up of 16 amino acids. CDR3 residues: CASSLIQGAQDGELFF.

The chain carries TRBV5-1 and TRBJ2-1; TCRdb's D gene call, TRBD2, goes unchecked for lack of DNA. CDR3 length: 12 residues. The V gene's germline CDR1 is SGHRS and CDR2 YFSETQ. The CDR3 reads CASGGLNNEQFF.

The CDR3 reads CSARRGPDVLTF. This chain joins TRBV20-1 and TRBJ2-6. Germline V CDR1 and CDR2: DFQATT, SNEGSKA (reference sequence). The CDR3 runs 12 residues.

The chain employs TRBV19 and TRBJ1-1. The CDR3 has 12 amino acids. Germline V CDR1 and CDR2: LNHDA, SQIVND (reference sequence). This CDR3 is CVSSIGVTEAFF. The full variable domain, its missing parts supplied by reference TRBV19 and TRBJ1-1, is DGGITQSPKYLFRKEGQNVTLSCEQNLNHDAMYWYRQDPGQGLRLIYYSQIVNDFQKGDIAEGYSVSREKKESFPLTVTSAQKNPTAFYLCVSSIGVTEAFFGQGTRLTVV.

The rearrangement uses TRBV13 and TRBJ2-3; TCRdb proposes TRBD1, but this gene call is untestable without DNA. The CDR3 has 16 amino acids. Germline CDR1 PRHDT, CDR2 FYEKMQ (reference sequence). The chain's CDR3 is CASSLVNRGQRDTQYF.

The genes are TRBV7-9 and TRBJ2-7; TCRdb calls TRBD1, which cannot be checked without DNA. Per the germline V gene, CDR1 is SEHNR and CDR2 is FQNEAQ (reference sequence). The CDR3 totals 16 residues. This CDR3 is CASSRGWDRDLYEQYF.

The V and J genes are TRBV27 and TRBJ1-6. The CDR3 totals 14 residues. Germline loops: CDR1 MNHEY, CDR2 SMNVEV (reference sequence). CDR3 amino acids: CASSLSMINSPLHF.

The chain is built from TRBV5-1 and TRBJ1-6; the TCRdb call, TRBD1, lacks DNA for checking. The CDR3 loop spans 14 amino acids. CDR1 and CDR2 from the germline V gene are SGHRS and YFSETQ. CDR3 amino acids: CASSFEQGGSPLHF.

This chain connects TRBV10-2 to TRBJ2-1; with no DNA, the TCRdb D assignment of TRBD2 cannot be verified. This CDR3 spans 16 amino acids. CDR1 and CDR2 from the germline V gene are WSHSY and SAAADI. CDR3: CASSEPRRLADDEQFF.

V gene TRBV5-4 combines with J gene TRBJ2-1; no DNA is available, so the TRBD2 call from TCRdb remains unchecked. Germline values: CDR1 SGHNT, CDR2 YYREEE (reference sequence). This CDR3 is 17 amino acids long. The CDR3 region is CASSLGTSGSLYNEQFF.

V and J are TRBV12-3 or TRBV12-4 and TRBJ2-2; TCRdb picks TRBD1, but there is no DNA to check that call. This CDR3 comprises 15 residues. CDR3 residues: CASSSNRENTGELFF.

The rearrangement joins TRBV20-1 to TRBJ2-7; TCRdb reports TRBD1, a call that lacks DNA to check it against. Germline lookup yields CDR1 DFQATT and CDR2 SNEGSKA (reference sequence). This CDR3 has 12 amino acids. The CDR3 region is CSAKDGAYEQYF.